Only a few counts were recorded for the clone carrying this T cell receptor (beta chain). Its specificity is not known. Primed by a sample-barcoded 5' primer and a J-beta primer mix, a second PCR proceeded for 7 to 11 cycles. There were at least 2.5 million CDR3-containing paired-end reads obtained from each sample. TCRdb fed the 5' RACE reads into MiXCR, producing one record per CDR3 protein. The top ten hold less than 15% of the sample, which has about a million distinct CDR3 sequences, approximately 38% seen once. This sample was taken from a study of blood T cells in healthy people across ages. Each donor's blood draw was around 9.1 milliliters of peripheral blood. This CDR3 is 15 amino acids long. V dropped 5 bases and J dropped 3; count of bases not matched to a gene: 5. The germline V gene has CDR1 SEHNR and CDR2 FQNEAQ (reference sequence). Study results and limitations: Investigators viewed diversity estimates from one million T cells as underestimates, the study reported. A strong correlation was found between TCR beta diversity and the percentage of naive T cells.

Sequencing used blood. This receptor was taken from a man between 18 and 29 years old in good health. The chain couples TRBV7-9 to TRBJ2-1; TRBD1 aligns across 9 bases. In DNA form, the CDR3 reads TGTGCCAGCAGCAACGGACAGGGGATCTACAATGAGCAGTTCTTC. Protein product: CASSNGQGIYNEQFF.